The clone carrying this T cell receptor (beta chain) has a handful of counts. No antigen is known for it. The CDR3 is made up of 14 amino acids. Germline CDR1 reads LGHDT; CDR2 reads YNNKEL (reference sequence). J lost 2 bases, V lost 5 bases, and 4 bases had no gene match. Investigators excluded patients with uncontrolled infection, other autoimmune disease, pregnancy or lactation. The data were taken from a study of T cells in Graves' hyperthyroidism and ophthalmopathy. The source material, RNA transcripts, was used to amplify TCR beta CDR3 regions. The primer set for the first-round RT-PCR of the TCR CDR3 was HTBI. TCRdb used MiXCR to reprocess the multiplex PCR reads, holding one entry per CDR3 protein. The repertoire has about 350,000 distinct CDR3 sequences, approximately 14% of them found once; the top ten carry roughly 35%. General study findings and limits: Ophthalmopathy was model-predicted a median about 7.1 months pre-onset. Separating ophthalmopathy from stable hyperthyroidism was achieved by a 13 V-J model.

This TCR derives from a woman in her 40s with Graves' ophthalmopathy. The rearrangement uses TRBV3-1 and TRBJ2-7; TRBD1 matches at 9 bases. Source material: blood. DNA for the CDR3: TGTGCCAGCAGCTATAGACAGGGGGCCTACGAGCAGTACTTC. Its translation is CASSYRQGAYEQYF.